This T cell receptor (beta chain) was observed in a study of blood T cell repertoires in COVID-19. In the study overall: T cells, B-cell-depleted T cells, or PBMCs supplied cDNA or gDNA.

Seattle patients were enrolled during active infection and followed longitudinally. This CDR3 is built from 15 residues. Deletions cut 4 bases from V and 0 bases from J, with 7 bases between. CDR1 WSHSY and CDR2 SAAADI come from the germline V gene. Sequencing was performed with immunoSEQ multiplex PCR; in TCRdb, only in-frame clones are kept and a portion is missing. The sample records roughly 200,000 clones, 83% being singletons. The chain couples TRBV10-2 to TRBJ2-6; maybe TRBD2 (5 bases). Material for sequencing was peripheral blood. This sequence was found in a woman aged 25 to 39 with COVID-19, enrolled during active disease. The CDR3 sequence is CASSGTLSGANVLTF. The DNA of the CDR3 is TGCGCCAGCAGTGGGACTCTCTCTGGGGCCAACGTCCTGACTTTC.